Given below is one T cell receptor (beta chain) in context. The antigen is not known. V lost 1 base and J lost 7; bases outside the gene matches: 9. Per the germline V gene, CDR1 is SGHVS and CDR2 is FQNEAQ. This CDR3 contains 16 residues. TCRdb's copy holds only in-frame clones and misses some; the assay was immunoSEQ multiplex PCR. The sample includes 95,000 to 150,000 clones, over 85% seen only once; the top ten take more than 0.1%. This sample stems from a study of graft-versus-host responses after intestinal transplantation. Study-level information: Multivisceral, liver-intestinal, or isolated intestinal grafts went to recipients. The study gave all recipients anti-thymocyte globulin induction, then tacrolimus and steroids for two to three years. Study findings and constraints: With peak circulating GvH clone levels came an association with early post-transplant HvG declines.

The rearrangement links TRBV7-8 to TRBJ2-7, with 11 bases that match TRBD2. The origin of this receptor is a human donor who received an intestinal transplant. Sequenced material: unstimulated CD4+ T cells sorted from spleen or lymph node cells, taken before intestinal transplant. CDR3 loop: CASSLDSLAGGREQYF. CDR3 nucleotide sequence: TGTGCCAGCAGCTTAGATTCCCTAGCGGGGGGTAGGGAGCAGTACTTC.